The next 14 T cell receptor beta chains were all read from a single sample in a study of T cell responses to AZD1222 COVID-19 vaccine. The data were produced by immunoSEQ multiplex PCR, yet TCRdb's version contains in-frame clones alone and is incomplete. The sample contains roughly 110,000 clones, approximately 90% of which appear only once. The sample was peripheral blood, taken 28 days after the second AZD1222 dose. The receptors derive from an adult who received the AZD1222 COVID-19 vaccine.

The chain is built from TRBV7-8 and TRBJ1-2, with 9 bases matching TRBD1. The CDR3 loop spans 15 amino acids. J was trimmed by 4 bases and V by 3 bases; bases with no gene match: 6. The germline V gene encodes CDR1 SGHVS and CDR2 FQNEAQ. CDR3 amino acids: CASSLTGGPGYGYTF. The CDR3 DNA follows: TGTGCCAGCAGCTTGACAGGGGGACCTGGCTATGGCTACACCTTC.

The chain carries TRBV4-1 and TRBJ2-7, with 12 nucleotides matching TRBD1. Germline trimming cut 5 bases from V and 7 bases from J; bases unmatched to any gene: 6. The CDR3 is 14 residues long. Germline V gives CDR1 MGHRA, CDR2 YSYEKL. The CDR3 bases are TGCGCCAGCAGCTTGGGACAGGGGGCTGAGGAGCAGTACTTC. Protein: CASSLGQGAEEQYF.

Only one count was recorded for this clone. This CDR3 is CASSILSRAGGRRETQYF. In DNA, the CDR3 is TGTGCCAGTAGTATACTATCGAGAGCGGGGGGGCGTAGAGAGACCCAGTACTTC. The chain carries TRBV19 and TRBJ2-5; 10 positions agree with TRBD2. The trim removed 2 bases at V and 4 bases at J, leaving 13 bases unmatched. There are 18 residues in the CDR3. Germline CDR1 and CDR2: LNHDA and SQIVND (reference sequence).

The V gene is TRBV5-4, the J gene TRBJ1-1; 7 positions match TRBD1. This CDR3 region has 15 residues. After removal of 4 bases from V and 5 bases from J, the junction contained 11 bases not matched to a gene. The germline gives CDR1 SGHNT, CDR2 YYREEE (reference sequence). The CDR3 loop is CASSPLRGRVTEAFF. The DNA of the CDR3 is TGTGCCAGCAGCCCTTTAAGGGGGCGGGTTACTGAAGCTTTCTTT.

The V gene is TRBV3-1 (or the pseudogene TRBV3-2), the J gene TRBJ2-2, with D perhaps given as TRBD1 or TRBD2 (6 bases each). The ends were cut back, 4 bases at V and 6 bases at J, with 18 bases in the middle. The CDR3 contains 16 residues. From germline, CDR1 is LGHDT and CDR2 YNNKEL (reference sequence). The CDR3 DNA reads TGTGCCAGCAGCCGAACCGGAGGGGGGAAGGCCGGGGAGCTGTTTTTT. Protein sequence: CASSRTGGGKAGELFF.

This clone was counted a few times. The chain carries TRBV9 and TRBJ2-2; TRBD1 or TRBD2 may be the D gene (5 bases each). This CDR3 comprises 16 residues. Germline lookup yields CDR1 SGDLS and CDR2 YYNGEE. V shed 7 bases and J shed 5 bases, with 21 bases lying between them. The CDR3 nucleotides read TGTGCCAGCGGTGTTAGAGGCAGGGAGAGGACCGGGGAGCTGTTTTTT. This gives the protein CASGVRGRERTGELFF.

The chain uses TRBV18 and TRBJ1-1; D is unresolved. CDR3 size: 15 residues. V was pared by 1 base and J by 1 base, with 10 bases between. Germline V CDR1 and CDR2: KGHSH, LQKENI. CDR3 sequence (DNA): TGTGCCAGCTCACCACAGCAAATATCGAACACTGAAGCTTTCTTT. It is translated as CASSPQQISNTEAFF. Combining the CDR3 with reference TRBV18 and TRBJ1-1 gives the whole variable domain NAGVMQNPRHLVRRRGQEARLRCSPMKGHSHVYWYRQLPEEGLKFMVYLQKENIIDESGMPKERFSAEFPKEGPSILRIQQVVRGDSAAYFCASSPQQISNTEAFFGQGTRLTVV.

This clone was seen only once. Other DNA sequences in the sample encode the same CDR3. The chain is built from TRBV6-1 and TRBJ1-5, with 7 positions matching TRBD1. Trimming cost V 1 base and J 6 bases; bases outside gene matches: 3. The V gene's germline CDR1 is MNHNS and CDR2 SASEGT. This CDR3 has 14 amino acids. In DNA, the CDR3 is TGTGCCAGCAGTGAAGGGACAGGTGGTCAGCCCCAGCATTTT. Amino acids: CASSEGTGGQPQHF.

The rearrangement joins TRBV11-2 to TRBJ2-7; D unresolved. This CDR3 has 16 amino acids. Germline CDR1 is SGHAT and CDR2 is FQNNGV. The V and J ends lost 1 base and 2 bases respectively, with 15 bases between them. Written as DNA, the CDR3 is TGTGCCAGCAGCTTAGTTTCGGCAGGCGCTACCTACGAGCAGTACTTC. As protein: CASSLVSAGATYEQYF.

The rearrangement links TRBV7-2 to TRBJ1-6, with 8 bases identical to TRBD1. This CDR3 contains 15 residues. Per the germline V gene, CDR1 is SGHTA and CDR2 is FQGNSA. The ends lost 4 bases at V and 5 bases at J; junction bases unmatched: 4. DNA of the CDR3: TGTGCCAGCAGCTCCTGGACAGGGAATAATTCACCCCTCCACTTT. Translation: CASSSWTGNNSPLHF.

The CDR3 region is CAWGAGFTGELFF. CDR3 sequence (DNA): TGTGCCTGGGGTGCAGGGTTCACCGGGGAGCTGTTTTTT. The V and J genes are TRBV30 and TRBJ2-2; a possible D gene is TRBD1 (5 bases). Per the germline V gene, CDR1 is GTSNPN and CDR2 is SVGIG (reference sequence). CDR3 size: 13 residues. The V end was cut by 5 bases, the J end by 4 bases, with 11 bases between.

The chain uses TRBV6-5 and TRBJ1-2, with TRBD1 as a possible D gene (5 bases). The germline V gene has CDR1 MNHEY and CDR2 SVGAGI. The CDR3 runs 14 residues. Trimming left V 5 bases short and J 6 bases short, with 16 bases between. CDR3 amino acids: CASSPFSRGNGYTF. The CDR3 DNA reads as TGTGCCAGCAGTCCCTTCAGTCGGGGGAATGGCTACACCTTC.

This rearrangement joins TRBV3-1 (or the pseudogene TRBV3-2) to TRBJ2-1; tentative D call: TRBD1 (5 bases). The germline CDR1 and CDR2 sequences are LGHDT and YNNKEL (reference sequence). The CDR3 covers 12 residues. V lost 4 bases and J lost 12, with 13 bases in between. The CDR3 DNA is TGTGCCAGCAGCCTCCAGGGCGCGTCGCAGTTCTTC. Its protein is CASSLQGASQFF.

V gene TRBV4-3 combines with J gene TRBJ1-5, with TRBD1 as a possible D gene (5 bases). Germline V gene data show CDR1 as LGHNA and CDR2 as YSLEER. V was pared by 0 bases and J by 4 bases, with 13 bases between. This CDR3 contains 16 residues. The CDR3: CASSQEWGGRNQPQHF. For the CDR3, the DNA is TGCGCCAGCAGCCAAGAATGGGGGGGTAGGAATCAGCCCCAGCATTTT.